This T cell receptor (beta chain) emerged from a study of shared clonotypes between healthy human individuals. Study findings and constraints: Shared clonotypes across all four donors exceeded non-shared ones in generation probability.

Naive CD8 cells comprised CD45RO-negative, CCR7-positively selected cells, excluding terminally differentiated effector memory CD45RA+ cells. Comment on this clone: Its cognate antigen is unknown.

TCRdb's copy holds only in-frame clones and misses some; the assay was immunoSEQ multiplex PCR. The sample includes around 550,000 clones, around 95% of them seen just once. In germline, CDR1 is MNHEY, CDR2 SMNVEV (reference sequence). The CDR3 contains 13 residues. V shed 3 bases and J shed 6 bases, with 8 bases lying between them. The chain links TRBV27 to TRBJ2-2, with D unresolved. The source is a woman in her twenties or thirties in good health. Input material: naive CD8+ T cells sorted from blood. The CDR3 nucleotides are TGTGCCAGCAGTTTGAGGAATCCCGGGGAGCTGTTTTTT. Its translation: CASSLRNPGELFF.